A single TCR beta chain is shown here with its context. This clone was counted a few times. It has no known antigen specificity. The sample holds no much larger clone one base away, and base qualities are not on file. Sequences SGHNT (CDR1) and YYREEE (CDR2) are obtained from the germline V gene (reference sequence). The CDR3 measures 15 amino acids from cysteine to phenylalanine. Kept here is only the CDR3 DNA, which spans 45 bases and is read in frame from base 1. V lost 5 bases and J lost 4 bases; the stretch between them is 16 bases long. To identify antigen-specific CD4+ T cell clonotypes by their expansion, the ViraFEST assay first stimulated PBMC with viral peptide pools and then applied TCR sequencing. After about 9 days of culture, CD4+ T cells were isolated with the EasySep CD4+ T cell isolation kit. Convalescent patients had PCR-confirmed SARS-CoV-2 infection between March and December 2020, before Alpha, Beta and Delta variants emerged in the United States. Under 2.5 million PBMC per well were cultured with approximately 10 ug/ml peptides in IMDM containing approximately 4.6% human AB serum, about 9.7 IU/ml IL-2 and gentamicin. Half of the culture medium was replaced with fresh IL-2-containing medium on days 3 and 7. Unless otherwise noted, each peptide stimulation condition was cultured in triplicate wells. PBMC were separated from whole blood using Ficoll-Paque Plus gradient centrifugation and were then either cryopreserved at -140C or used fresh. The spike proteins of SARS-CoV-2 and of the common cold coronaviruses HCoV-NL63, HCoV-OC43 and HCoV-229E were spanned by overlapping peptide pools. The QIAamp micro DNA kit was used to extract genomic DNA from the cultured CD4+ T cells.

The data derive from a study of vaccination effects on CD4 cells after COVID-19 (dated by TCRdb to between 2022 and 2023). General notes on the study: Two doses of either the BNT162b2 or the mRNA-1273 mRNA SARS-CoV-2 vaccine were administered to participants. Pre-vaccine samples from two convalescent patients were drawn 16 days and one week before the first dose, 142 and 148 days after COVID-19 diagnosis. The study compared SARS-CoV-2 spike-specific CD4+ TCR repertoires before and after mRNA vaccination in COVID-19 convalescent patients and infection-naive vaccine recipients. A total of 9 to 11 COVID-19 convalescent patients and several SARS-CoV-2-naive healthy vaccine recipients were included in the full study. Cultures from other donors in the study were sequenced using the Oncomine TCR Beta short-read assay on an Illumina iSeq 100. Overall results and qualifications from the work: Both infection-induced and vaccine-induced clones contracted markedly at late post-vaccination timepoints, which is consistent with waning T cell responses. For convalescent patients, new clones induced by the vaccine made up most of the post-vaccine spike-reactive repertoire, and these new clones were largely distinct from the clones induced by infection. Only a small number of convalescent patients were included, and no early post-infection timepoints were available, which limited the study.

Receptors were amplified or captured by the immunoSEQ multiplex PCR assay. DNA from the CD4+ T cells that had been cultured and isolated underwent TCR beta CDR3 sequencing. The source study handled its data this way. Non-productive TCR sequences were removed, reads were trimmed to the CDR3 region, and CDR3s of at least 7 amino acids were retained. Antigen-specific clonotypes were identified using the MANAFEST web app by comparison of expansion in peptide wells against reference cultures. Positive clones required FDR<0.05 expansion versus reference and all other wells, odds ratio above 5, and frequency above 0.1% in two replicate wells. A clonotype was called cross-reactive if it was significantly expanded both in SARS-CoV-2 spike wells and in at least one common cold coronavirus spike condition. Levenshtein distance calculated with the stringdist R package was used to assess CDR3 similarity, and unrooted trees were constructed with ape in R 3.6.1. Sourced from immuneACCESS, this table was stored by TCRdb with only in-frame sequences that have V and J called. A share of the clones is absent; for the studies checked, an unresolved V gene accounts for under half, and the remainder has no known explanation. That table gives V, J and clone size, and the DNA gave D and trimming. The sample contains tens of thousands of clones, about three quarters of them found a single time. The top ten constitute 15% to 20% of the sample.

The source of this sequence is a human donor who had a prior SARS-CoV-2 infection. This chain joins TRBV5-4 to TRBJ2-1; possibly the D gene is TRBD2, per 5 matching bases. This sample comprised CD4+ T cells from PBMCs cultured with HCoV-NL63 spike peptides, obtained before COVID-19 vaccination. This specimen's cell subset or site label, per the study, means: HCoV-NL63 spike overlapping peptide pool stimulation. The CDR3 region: CASRPVYGVYNEQFF. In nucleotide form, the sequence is TGTGCCAGCAGGCCTGTTTACGGGGTTTACAATGAGCAGTTCTTC.